This record looks at one T cell receptor (beta chain) sequence and its context. Its specificity is not known. The record originates from a study of CXCR3-negative and CXCR3-positive naive CD8 T cells. Study observations and caveats: Naive subsets expressed similar surface CD5; TRB CDR3 features served to infer TCR strength. Hydrophobicity was higher for TRB CDR3s found in CXCR3-positive naive cells than in CXCR3-negative naive cells.

A CD45RO-CCR7+CD27+CD95- profile was what naive CD8+ T cells displayed. This CDR3 region has 16 residues. CDR1 is PRHDT, CDR2 FYEKMQ, per germline (reference sequence). Through 5' RACE with UMI labels, the TRB cDNA libraries were prepared. TCRdb reprocessed the 5' RACE reads and stores each CDR3 protein as one record, lacking DNA. In all, the sample yields some 130,000 distinct CDR3 sequences. This receptor was taken from a human donor in good health. Some clones in this sample may be carry-over from other donors' samples. The sample was naive CXCR3+ CD8+ T cells from blood. Subset noted: CD45RO-CCR7+CD27+CD95- naive CD8+ T cells expressing CXCR3 (TNR3+). The chain couples TRBV13 to TRBJ2-7; the TCRdb call, TRBD1, lacks DNA for checking. CDR3: CASSAGGTGGVYEQYF.